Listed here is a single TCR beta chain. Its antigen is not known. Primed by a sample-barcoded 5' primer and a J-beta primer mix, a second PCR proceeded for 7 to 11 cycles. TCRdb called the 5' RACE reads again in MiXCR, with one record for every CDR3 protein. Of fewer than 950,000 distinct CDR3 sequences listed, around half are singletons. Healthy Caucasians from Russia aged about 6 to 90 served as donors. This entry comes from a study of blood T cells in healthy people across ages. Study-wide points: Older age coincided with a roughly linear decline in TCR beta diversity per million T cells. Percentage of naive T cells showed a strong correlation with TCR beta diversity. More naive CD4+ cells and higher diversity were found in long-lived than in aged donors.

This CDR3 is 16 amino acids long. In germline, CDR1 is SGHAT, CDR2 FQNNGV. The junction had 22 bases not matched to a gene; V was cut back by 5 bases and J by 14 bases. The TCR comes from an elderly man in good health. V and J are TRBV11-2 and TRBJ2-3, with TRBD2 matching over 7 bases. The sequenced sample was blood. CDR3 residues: CASSRTAGVEHRYAYF. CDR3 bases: TGTGCCAGCAGCCGGACGGCGGGAGTGGAGCACAGATACGCGTATTTT.